This TCR beta chain was found in a study of shared clonotypes between healthy human individuals. Clones were sequenced by immunoSEQ multiplex PCR, and TCRdb holds only the in-frame ones, with some missing. The table shows some 92,000 clones, with over 40% occurring only once. V was trimmed by 5 bases and J by 4 bases, leaving 14 bases between them. This CDR3 contains 14 residues. Germline values: CDR1 SGHRS, CDR2 YFSETQ. The chain couples TRBV5-1 to TRBJ2-3; D tentatively fits TRBD1 or TRBD2 (6 bases each). Input material: PBMCs. This clonotype was sampled from a woman between 40 and 50 years old in good health. Some clones in this sample may be carry-over from other donors' samples. CDR3 coding DNA: TGCGCCAGCAGGAGGGGGGAGTACGCAGATACGCAGTATTTT. Translation: CASRRGEYADTQYF.